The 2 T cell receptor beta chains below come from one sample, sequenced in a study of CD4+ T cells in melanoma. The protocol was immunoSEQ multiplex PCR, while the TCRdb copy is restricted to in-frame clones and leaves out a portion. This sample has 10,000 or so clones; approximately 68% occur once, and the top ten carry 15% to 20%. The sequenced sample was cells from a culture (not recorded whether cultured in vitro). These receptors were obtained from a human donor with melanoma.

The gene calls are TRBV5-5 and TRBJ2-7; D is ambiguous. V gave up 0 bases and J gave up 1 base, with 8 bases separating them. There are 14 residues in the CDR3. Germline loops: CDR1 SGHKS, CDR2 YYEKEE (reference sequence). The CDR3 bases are TGTGCCAGCAGCTTGGTAGAGAGGTCCTACGAGCAGTACTTC. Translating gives CASSLVERSYEQYF.

As DNA, the CDR3 is TGTGCCAGCAGCTTGCCTAGCGGGGATACCTACGAGCAGTACTTC. As protein: CASSLPSGDTYEQYF. The chain links TRBV5-8 to TRBJ2-7; 9 nucleotides align to TRBD2. Germline assignment: CDR1 SGHTS and CDR2 YDEGEE. With 1 base clipped from V and 2 bases from J, the junction kept 4 bases outside the gene matches. The CDR3 runs to 15 residues.